These 10 T cell receptor beta chains were all obtained from the same sample, sequenced in a study of blood T cell repertoires in COVID-19. Produced via immunoSEQ multiplex PCR; TCRdb's table is partial and in-frame only. The sample includes about 160,000 clones, roughly 80% of them seen just once. The sample comprised PBMCs or T cells enriched from blood (not recorded which). The receptors were sampled from a man aged 50-60 years who had recovered from COVID-19.

The chain has TRBV7-8 and TRBJ2-7; 10 bases align to TRBD2. The germline V gene encodes CDR1 SGHVS and CDR2 FQNEAQ. This CDR3 has 15 amino acids. Trimming removed 0 bases from V and 3 bases from J; junction bases left unmatched: 2. CDR3 protein: CASSLAASGGYEQYF. Written as DNA, the CDR3 is TGTGCCAGCAGCTTAGCCGCTAGCGGGGGCTACGAGCAGTACTTC.

V and J are TRBV6-1 and TRBJ2-3, with 7 bases aligning to TRBD1. The CDR3 totals 17 residues. V lost 3 bases and J lost 2; bases outside the gene matches: 11. Germline V CDR1 and CDR2: MNHNS, SASEGT. The CDR3 nucleotides read TGTGCCAGCAGTGAGAGGACAGGCCTCATATTCACAGATACGCAGTATTTT. It encodes CASSERTGLIFTDTQYF.

This chain uses TRBV4-1 with TRBJ2-2; weak D call: TRBD1 (6 bases). CDR3 length: 15 residues. The V gene's germline CDR1 is MGHRA and CDR2 YSYEKL. The V gene lost 9 bases and the J gene lost 0 bases, with 14 bases spanning the gap. CDR3 bases: TGCGCCAGGGCCCGAGGGACACCGAACACCGGGGAGCTGTTTTTT. Translating gives CARARGTPNTGELFF.

The chain is built from TRBV9 and TRBJ2-3, with D perhaps matching TRBD2 (6 bases). The ends were cut back, 4 bases at V and 0 bases at J, with 18 bases in the middle. Germline loops: CDR1 SGDLS, CDR2 YYNGEE. CDR3 size: 17 residues. The CDR3 spells CASSPLGGATSTDTQYF. CDR3 sequence (DNA): TGTGCCAGCAGCCCCCTCGGCGGGGCCACTAGCACAGATACGCAGTATTTT.

This clone appeared a few times. The chain is built from TRBV7-3 and TRBJ1-2; 8 nucleotides align to TRBD1. Germline trimming cut 8 bases from V and 0 bases from J; bases unmatched to any gene: 5. The CDR3 sequence is 14 residues long. Germline V lookup: CDR1 SGHTA, CDR2 FQGTGA. The CDR3 DNA reads as TGTGCCAGCCTCGCAGGGGGCGCTAACTATGGCTACACCTTC. This translates into CASLAGGANYGYTF.

The V and J genes are TRBV2 and TRBJ2-3; TRBD2 aligns across 10 bases. V gave up 7 bases and J gave up 2 bases; unmatched junction bases: 9. Per germline, CDR1 SNHLY and CDR2 FYNNEI. The CDR3 sequence is 16 residues long. This CDR3 reads CASIRLAGVYTDTQYF. In DNA, the CDR3 is TGTGCCAGCATACGGCTAGCGGGGGTTTACACAGATACGCAGTATTTT.

The gene calls are TRBV18 and TRBJ2-3; D is uncertain. This CDR3 has 13 residues. Germline V CDR1 and CDR2: KGHSH, LQKENI. The V gene lost 2 bases and the J gene lost 3 bases, with 6 bases spanning the gap. The CDR3 reads CASSPGLTDTQYF. CDR3 nucleotide sequence: TGTGCCAGCTCACCAGGGCTGACAGATACGCAGTATTTT.

The chain carries TRBV3-1 (or the pseudogene TRBV3-2) and TRBJ2-2; TRBD1 matches 8 bases. Germline CDR1 is LGHDT and CDR2 is YNNKEL (reference sequence). The CDR3 covers 19 residues. V trimming: 0 bases; J trimming: 3 bases; junction bases outside the gene matches: 12. The CDR3 protein is CASSQDQFLAGGDTGELFF. The CDR3 region has the DNA TGTGCCAGCAGCCAAGATCAGTTCTTGGCAGGGGGCGACACCGGGGAGCTGTTTTTT.

This chain links TRBV7-8 with TRBJ2-5; TRBD2 might be the D (6 bases). The V and J ends lost 1 base and 4 bases respectively, with 13 bases between them. This CDR3 has 15 amino acids. The germline CDR1 and CDR2 sequences are SGHVS and FQNEAQ. CDR3 nucleotide sequence: TGTGCCAGCAGCTTAGTAGCTGCGGGGCCAGAGACCCAGTACTTC. It specifies CASSLVAAGPETQYF.

The chain employs TRBV4-2 and TRBJ2-3; no definite D call. CDR1 and CDR2 from the germline V gene are LGHNA and YNFKEQ. V lost 2 bases, J lost 4 bases, and 7 bases lay in between. CDR3 length: 13 amino acids. The CDR3 loop reads CASSQRNPDTQYF. CDR3 DNA sequence: TGTGCCAGCAGCCAACGTAATCCAGATACGCAGTATTTT.